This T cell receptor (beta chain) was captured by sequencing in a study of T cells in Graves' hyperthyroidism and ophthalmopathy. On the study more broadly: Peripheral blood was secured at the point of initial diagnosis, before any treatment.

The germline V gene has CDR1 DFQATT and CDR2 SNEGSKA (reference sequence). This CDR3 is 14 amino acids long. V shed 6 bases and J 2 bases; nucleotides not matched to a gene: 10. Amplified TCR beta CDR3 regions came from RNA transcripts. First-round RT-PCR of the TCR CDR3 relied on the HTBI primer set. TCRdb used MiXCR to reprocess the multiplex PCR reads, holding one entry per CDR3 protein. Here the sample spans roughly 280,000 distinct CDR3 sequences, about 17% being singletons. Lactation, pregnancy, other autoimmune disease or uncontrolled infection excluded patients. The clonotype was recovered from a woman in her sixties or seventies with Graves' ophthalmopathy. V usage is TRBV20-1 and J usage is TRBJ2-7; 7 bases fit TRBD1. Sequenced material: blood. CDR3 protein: CSASSRDSTYEQYF. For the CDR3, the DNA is TGCAGTGCCAGCTCACGGGACAGTACCTACGAGCAGTACTTC.